The clone carrying this T cell receptor (beta chain) occurred a few times. Its antigen is as yet unknown. The V gene lost 1 base and the J gene lost 4 bases, with 16 bases spanning the gap. The CDR3 length is 15 residues. The germline CDR1 and CDR2 sequences are GTSNPN and SVGIG (reference sequence). The data originate from a study of PD-1 blockade in classical Hodgkin lymphoma. Study-wide points: Patients excluded were those beginning nivolumab under 1 year after ASCT. The study found complete responders had baseline diversity similar to newly diagnosed patients.

The protocol was immunoSEQ multiplex PCR, while the TCRdb copy is restricted to in-frame clones and leaves out a portion. There are about 41,000 clones in the sample; 60% to 80% occur only once, and approximately 2.5% lies in the top ten. Time point denoted: cycle 4 day 1 (C4D1), after five to seven weeks of nivolumab. The patients all showed relapse after autologous stem cell transplantation, while their brentuximab vedotin exposure varied. Patients showed best responses of complete response, partial response or progressive disease. The clonotype was recovered from a human donor with classical Hodgkin lymphoma. The chain employs TRBV30 and TRBJ1-2; D possibly corresponds to TRBD1 (5 bases). The input for sequencing was peripheral blood mononuclear cells (PBMCs), taken before the fourth cycle of nivolumab. CDR3 DNA sequence: TGTGCCTGGAGTGGGCCATGGGGGGACCTCTATGGCTACACCTTC. Translating gives CAWSGPWGDLYGYTF.